The clone carrying this T cell receptor beta chain was seen ten or more times. Antigen unknown. The data originate from a study of T cells in Graves' hyperthyroidism and ophthalmopathy. What was amplified from RNA transcripts were TCR beta CDR3 regions. First-round RT-PCR with HTBI primers amplified the TCR CDR3 region. MiXCR, applied by TCRdb to the multiplex PCR reads, yields one record per CDR3 protein. Found here are about 570,000 distinct CDR3 sequences, under 60% of them singletons; the top ten hold under 20%. Broader study findings: Blood also held most thyroid clonotypes expanded beyond 0.001. A model using 13 V-J features told ophthalmopathy apart from stable hyperthyroidism.

The clonotype was recovered from an adult woman with Graves' disease, either hyperthyroidism or ophthalmopathy (not recorded which). Sequencing input: peripheral blood or thyroid tissue (not recorded which).

In nucleotides, the CDR3 is TGTGCCAGCGGCTGGACAGGGCATCGTAGTGCTTTCTTT. Its protein is CASGWTGHRSAFF. The chain combines TRBV27 with TRBJ1-1, with 8 bases fitting TRBD1. This CDR3 contains 13 residues. From germline, CDR1 is MNHEY and CDR2 SMNVEV (reference sequence). Germline trimming cut 8 bases from V and 11 bases from J; bases unmatched to any gene: 13.